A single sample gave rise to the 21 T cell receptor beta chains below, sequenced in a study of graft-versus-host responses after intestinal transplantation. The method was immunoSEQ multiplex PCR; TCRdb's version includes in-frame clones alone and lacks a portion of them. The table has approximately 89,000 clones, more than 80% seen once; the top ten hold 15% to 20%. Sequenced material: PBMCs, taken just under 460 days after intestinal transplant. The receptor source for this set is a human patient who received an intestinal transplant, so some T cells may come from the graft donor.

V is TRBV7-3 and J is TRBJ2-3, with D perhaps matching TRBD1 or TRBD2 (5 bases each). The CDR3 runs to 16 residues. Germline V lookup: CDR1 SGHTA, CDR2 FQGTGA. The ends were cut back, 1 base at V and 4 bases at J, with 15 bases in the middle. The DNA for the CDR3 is TGTGCCAGCAGCTTAATTAGGTCCGGGGCGGCAGATACGCAGTATTTT. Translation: CASSLIRSGAADTQYF.

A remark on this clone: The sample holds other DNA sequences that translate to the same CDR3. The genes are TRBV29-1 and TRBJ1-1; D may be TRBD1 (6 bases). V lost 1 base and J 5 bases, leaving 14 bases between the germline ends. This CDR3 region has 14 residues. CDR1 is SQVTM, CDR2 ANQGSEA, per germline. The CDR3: CSVEGGTGATEAFF. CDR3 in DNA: TGCAGCGTTGAAGGCGGAACGGGGGCAACTGAAGCTTTCTTT.

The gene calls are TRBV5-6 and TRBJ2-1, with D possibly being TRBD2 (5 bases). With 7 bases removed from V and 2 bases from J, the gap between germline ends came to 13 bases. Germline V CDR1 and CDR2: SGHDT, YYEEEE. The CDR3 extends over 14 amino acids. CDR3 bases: TGTGCCAGCTCGGAAACCGGGACCTACAATGAGCAGTTCTTC. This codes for CASSETGTYNEQFF. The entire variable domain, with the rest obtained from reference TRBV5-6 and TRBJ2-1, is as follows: DAGVTQSPTHLIKTRGQQVTLRCSPKSGHDTVSWYQQALGQGPQFIFQYYEEEERQRGNFPDRFSGHQFPNYSSELNVNALLLGDSALYLCASSETGTYNEQFFGPGTRLTVL.

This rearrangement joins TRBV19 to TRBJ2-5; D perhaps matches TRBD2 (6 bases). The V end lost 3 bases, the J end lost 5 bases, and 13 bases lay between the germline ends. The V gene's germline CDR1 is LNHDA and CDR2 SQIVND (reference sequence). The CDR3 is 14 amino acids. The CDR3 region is CASSIPGGTETQYF. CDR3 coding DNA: TGTGCCAGTAGTATCCCCGGGGGAACGGAGACCCAGTACTTC. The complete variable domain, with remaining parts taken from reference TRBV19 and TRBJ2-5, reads DGGITQSPKYLFRKEGQNVTLSCEQNLNHDAMYWYRQDPGQGLRLIYYSQIVNDFQKGDIAEGYSVSREKKESFPLTVTSAQKNPTAFYLCASSIPGGTETQYFGPGTRLLVL.

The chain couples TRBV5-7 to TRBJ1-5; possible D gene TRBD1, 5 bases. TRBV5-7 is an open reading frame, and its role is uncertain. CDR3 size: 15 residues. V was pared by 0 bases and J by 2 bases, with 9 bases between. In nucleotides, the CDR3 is TGTGCCAGCAGCTTGGCGGGGGTAGGCAATCAGCCCCAGCATTTT. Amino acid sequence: CASSLAGVGNQPQHF.

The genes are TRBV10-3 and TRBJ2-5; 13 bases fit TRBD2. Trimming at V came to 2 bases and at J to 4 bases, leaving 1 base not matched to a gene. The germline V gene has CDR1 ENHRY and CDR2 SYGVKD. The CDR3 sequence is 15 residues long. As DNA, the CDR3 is TGTGCCATCAGTGAGACTAGCGGGGGGGCAGAGACCCAGTACTTC. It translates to CAISETSGGAETQYF.

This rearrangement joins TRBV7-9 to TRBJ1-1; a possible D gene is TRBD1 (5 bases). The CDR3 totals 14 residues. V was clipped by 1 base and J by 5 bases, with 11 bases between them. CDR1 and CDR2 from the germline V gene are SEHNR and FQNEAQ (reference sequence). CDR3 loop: CASSLGQGWTEAFF. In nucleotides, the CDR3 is TGTGCCAGCAGCTTAGGGCAGGGCTGGACTGAAGCTTTCTTT.

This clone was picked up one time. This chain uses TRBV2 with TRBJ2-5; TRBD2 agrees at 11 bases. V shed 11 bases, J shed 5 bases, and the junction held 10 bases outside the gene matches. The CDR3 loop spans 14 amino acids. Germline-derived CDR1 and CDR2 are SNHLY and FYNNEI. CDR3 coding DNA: TGTGCCGGTAATAGCGGGGGGGCTGTCGAGACCCAGTACTTC. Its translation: CAGNSGGAVETQYF.

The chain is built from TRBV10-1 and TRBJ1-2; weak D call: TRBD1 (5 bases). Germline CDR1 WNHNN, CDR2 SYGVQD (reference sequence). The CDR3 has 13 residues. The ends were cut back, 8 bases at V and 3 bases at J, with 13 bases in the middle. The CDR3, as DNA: TGCGCCAGCTCCCAGGGATCTCACTATGGCTACACCTTC. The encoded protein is CASSQGSHYGYTF.

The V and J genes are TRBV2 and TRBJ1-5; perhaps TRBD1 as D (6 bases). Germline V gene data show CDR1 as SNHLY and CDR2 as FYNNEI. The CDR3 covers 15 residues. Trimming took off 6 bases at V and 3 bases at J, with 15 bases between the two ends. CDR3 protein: CASSDDGQPNQPQHF. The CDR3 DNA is TGTGCCAGCAGCGACGATGGACAGCCCAATCAGCCCCAGCATTTT.

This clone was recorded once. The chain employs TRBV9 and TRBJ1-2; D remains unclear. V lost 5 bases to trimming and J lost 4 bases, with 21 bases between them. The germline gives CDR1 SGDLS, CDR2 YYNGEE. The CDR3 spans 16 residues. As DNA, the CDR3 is TGTGCCAGCAGACCCCACCCGATGACCTTTCTCTATGGCTACACCTTC. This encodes CASRPHPMTFLYGYTF.

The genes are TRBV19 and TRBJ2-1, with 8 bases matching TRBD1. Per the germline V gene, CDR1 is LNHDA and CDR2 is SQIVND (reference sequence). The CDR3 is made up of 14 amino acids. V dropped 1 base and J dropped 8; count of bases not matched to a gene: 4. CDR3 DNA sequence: TGTGCCAGTAGTATAGGCAGGGGGCTGGATGAGCAGTTCTTC. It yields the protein CASSIGRGLDEQFF.

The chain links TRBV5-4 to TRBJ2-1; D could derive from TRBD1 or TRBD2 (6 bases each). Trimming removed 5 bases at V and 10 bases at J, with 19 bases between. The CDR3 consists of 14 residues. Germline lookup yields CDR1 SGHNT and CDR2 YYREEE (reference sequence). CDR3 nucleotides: TGTGCCAGCAGAGAGGGGGGTACCTTTAGGGAGCAGTTCTTC. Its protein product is CASREGGTFREQFF.

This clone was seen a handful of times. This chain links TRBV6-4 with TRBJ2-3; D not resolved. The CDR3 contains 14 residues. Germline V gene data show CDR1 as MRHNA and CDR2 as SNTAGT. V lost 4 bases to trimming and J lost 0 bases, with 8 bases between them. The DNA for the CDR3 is TGTGCCAGCAGTGGGTCGGCTAGCACAGATACGCAGTATTTT. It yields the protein CASSGSASTDTQYF.

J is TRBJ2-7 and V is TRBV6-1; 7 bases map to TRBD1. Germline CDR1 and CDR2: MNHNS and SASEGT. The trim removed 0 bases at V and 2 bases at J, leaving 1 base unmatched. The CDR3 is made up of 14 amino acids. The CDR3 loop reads CASSEATGTYEQYF. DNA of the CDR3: TGTGCCAGCAGTGAAGCGACAGGGACCTACGAGCAGTACTTC.

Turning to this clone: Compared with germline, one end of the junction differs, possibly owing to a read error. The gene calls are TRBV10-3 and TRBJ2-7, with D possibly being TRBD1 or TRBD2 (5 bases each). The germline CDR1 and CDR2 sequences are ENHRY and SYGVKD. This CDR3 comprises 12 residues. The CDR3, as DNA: TGTGCCACCATTGGGACCTCCTACGATCAGTACTTC. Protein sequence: CATIGTSYDQYF.

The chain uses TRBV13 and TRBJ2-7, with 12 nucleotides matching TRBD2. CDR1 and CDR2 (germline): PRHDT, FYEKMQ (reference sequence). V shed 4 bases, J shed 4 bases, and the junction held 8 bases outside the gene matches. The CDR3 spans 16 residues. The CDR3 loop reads CASSWGVGTSGYEQYF. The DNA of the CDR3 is TGTGCCAGCAGCTGGGGAGTCGGGACTAGCGGGTACGAGCAGTACTTC. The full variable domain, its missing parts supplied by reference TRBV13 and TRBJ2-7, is AAGVIQSPRHLIKEKRETATLKCYPIPRHDTVYWYQQGPGQDPQFLISFYEKMQSDKGSIPDRFSAQQFSDYHSELNMSSLELGDSALYFCASSWGVGTSGYEQYFGPGTRLTVT.

CDR3 DNA: TGTGCCAGTAGTGCTCCGGGACAGGGGGATGAAAAACTGTTTTTT. Protein product: CASSAPGQGDEKLFF. This chain connects TRBV19 to TRBJ1-4; 11 bases match TRBD1. Germline values: CDR1 LNHDA, CDR2 SQIVND (reference sequence). With V trimmed by 5 bases and J by 6 bases, 5 bases remained unmatched. This CDR3 is 15 amino acids long.

CDR3 DNA sequence: TGTGCCAGCAGCCGTCAGGGGGCACAACACAATGAGCAGTTCTTC. Encoded protein: CASSRQGAQHNEQFF. This chain uses TRBV7-3 with TRBJ2-1; TRBD1 matches at 8 bases. V shed 5 bases, J shed 5 bases, and the junction held 8 bases outside the gene matches. In germline, CDR1 is SGHTA, CDR2 FQGTGA. The CDR3 runs 15 residues.

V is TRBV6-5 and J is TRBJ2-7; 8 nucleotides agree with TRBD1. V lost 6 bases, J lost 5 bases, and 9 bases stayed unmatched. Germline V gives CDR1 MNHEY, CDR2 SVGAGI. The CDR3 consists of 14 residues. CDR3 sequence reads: CASRRGQVRNEQYF. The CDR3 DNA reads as TGTGCCAGCAGACGGGGACAGGTGCGGAACGAGCAGTACTTC.

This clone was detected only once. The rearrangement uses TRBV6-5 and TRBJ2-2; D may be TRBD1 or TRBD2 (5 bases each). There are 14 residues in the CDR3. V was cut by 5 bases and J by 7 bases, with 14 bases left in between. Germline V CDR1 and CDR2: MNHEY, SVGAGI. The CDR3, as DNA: TGTGCCAGCAGTGCAACCAGGGAGCGCGGGGAGCTGTTTTTT. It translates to CASSATRERGELFF.